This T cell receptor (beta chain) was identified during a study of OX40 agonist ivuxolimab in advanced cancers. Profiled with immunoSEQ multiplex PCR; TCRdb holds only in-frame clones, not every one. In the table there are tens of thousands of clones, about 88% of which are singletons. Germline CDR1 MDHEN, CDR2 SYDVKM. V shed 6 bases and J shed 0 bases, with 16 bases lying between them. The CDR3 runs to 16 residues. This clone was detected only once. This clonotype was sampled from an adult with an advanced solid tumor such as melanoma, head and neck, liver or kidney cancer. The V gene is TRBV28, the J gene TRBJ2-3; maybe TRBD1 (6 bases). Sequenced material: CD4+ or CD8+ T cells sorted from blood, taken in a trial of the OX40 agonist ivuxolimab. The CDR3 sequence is CASRPQVGHSTDTQYF. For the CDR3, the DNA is TGTGCCAGCAGGCCTCAGGTGGGACACAGCACAGATACGCAGTATTTT.